Shown below are 30 T cell receptor beta chains from a single sample sequenced in a study of identical twins. A single record per CDR3 protein comes from TCRdb applying MiXCR to the 5' RACE reads. The table shows 400,000 to 500,000 distinct CDR3 sequences, with 13% to 15% occurring only once. The data were also submitted as part of a second study, on yellow fever vaccine responses in identical twins.

The sample taken for sequencing was CD4+ T cells sorted from blood. The source of these receptors is a woman aged 18-29 years in good health.

This clonotype turned up a few times. This rearrangement joins TRBV4-1 to TRBJ1-1; 10 bases map to TRBD1. Germline CDR1 and CDR2: MGHRA and YSYEKL. The J segment lost 3 bases and the V segment lost 6 bases, leaving 7 bases of the junction unmatched. CDR3 length equals 15 residues. The CDR3 region has the DNA TGCGCCAGCAGGACAGGGGGCGCCTCCTACACTGAAGCTTTCTTT. This gives the protein CASRTGGASYTEAFF.

Many counts were recorded for this clonotype. The genes are TRBV12-3 or TRBV12-4 and TRBJ1-3, with D perhaps TRBD1 (6 bases). The CDR3 consists of 15 residues. The V and J ends lost 5 bases and 1 base respectively, with 12 bases between them. CDR3 sequence (DNA): TGTGCCAGCAGTCCAGCGGGGGCGTCTGGAAACACCATATATTTT. Translating it yields CASSPAGASGNTIYF.

The V and J genes are TRBV6-8 and TRBJ2-1; the match to TRBD2 covers 8 bases. The CDR3 has 17 residues. V was clipped by 4 bases and J by 4 bases; unmatched bases: 12. Germline loops: CDR1 MNHGY, CDR2 SAAAGT. The CDR3 spells CASSWLPTSGLYNEQFF. CDR3 bases: TGTGCCAGCAGTTGGCTCCCCACTAGCGGATTATACAATGAGCAGTTCTTC.

The chain uses TRBV7-2 and TRBJ2-7, with D maybe TRBD2 (6 bases). The CDR3 totals 14 residues. From germline, CDR1 is SGHTA and CDR2 FQGNSA. Trimming removed 5 bases at V and 2 bases at J, with 13 bases between. The CDR3, as DNA: TGTGCCAGCAGCACCCGGGACTTCGCCTACGAGCAGTACTTC. Its protein product is CASSTRDFAYEQYF.

CDR3 in DNA: TGTGCCAGCAGCCAAGATGGCTTGCGTTTAGGGGAGCTGTTTTTT. This codes for CASSQDGLRLGELFF. V is TRBV3-1 and J is TRBJ2-2, with D unresolved. Germline loops: CDR1 LGHDT, CDR2 YNNKEL (reference sequence). The CDR3 consists of 15 residues. V was clipped by 0 bases and J by 8 bases, with 13 bases between them.

The DNA of the CDR3 is TGTGCCAGCAGTTTATGGGGGGGCCTCACAGATACGCAGTATTTT. Translating gives CASSLWGGLTDTQYF. The chain joins TRBV27 to TRBJ2-3; possibly TRBD2 for D (7 bases). CDR3 size: 15 residues. Trimming left V 1 base short and J 2 bases short, with 10 bases between. Germline V gene lookup returns CDR1 MNHEY and CDR2 SMNVEV (reference sequence).

The chain recombines TRBV15 with TRBJ2-4, with 7 bases that match TRBD2. Losses at the gene ends were 2 bases for V and 5 bases for J; bases not matched to a gene: 6. Germline assignment: CDR1 LNHNV and CDR2 YYDKDF (reference sequence). The CDR3 runs to 15 residues. The CDR3 here is CATSRSGLGENIQYF. CDR3 DNA sequence: TGTGCCACCAGCAGAAGCGGACTAGGAGAAAACATTCAGTACTTC. Variable domain in full (rest from reference TRBV15 and TRBJ2-4): DAMVIQNPRYQVTQFGKPVTLSCSQTLNHNVMYWYQQKSSQAPKLLFHYYDKDFNNEADTPDNFQSRRPNTSFCFLDIRSPGLGDTAMYLCATSRSGLGENIQYFGAGTRLSVL.

The chain couples TRBV18 to TRBJ2-3; a possible D gene is TRBD1 (6 bases). Trimming removed 6 bases at V and 6 bases at J, with 16 bases between. Germline V lookup: CDR1 KGHSH, CDR2 LQKENI. This CDR3 contains 14 residues. CDR3: CASSDTGSYDTQYF. The CDR3, as DNA: TGTGCCAGCTCGGACACAGGGAGCTACGATACGCAGTATTTT.

This chain's CDR3 is CASTQTSYEQYF. In nucleotides, the CDR3 is TGTGCCAGCACCCAAACCTCCTACGAGCAGTACTTC. The rearrangement uses TRBV2 and TRBJ2-7; D not resolved. The length of the CDR3 is 12 residues. Germline V gene data show CDR1 as SNHLY and CDR2 as FYNNEI. V was clipped by 7 bases and J by 0 bases, with 7 bases between them. The variable domain in full, with the rest retrieved from reference TRBV2 and TRBJ2-7, is EPEVTQTPSHQVTQMGQEVILRCVPISNHLYFYWYRQILGQKVEFLVSFYNNEISEKSEIFDDQFSVERPDGSNFTLKIRSTKLEDSAMYFCASTQTSYEQYFGPGTRLTVT.

At least ten counts were recorded for this clonotype. This chain uses TRBV12-3 or TRBV12-4 with TRBJ2-1; perhaps TRBD2 as D (6 bases). The CDR3 spans 16 residues. V was pared by 6 bases and J by 9 bases, with 24 bases between. CDR3 DNA sequence: TGTGCCAGCAGCGCGACGGGACTTACTAAGAATCGTGAGCAGTTCTTC. This codes for CASSATGLTKNREQFF.

The chain links TRBV14 to TRBJ2-5; 10 nucleotides agree with TRBD2. The ends lost 4 bases at V and 0 bases at J; junction bases unmatched: 5. The germline V gene encodes CDR1 SGHDN and CDR2 FVKESK. The CDR3 runs 16 residues. This chain's CDR3 is CASSPVAGGNQETQYF. The CDR3 DNA reads TGTGCCAGCAGCCCGGTAGCGGGAGGTAACCAAGAGACCCAGTACTTC.

This clonotype was seen only a few times. The chain uses TRBV20-1 and TRBJ1-5; D call uncertain. Germline CDR1 reads DFQATT; CDR2 reads SNEGSKA (reference sequence). Trimming took 3 bases from V and 0 from J, leaving 15 bases between them. The CDR3 totals 16 residues. The CDR3 sequence is CSARAQLSFSNQPQHF. The CDR3 region has the DNA TGCAGTGCTAGGGCACAGCTGTCGTTTAGCAATCAGCCCCAGCATTTT.

This clonotype was detected many times. The rearrangement joins TRBV4-3 to TRBJ2-1; 9 bases align to TRBD2. Germline CDR1 LGHNA, CDR2 YSLEER. V was clipped by 0 bases and J by 9 bases; unmatched bases: 15. The CDR3 length is 18 residues. The CDR3 DNA sequence: TGCGCCAGCAGCCAAGATTTAGCGGGAGATTTGAAGGTCGGTGAGCAGTTCTTC. Translating gives CASSQDLAGDLKVGEQFF.

The gene calls are TRBV24-1 and TRBJ2-3; 9 bases agree with TRBD1. In germline, CDR1 is KGHDR, CDR2 SFDVKD. The CDR3 has 17 amino acids. With 1 base clipped from V and 0 bases from J, the junction kept 4 bases outside the gene matches. CDR3 coding DNA: TGTGCCACCAGTGATTTAGGGGACAGGGATAGCACAGATACGCAGTATTTT. This gives the protein CATSDLGDRDSTDTQYF.

This clonotype turned up a few times. The chain is built from TRBV9 and TRBJ2-3; D unclear. CDR1 is SGDLS, CDR2 YYNGEE, per germline. The V end was cut by 4 bases, the J end by 1 base, with 10 bases between. This CDR3 has 14 residues. CDR3 in DNA: TGTGCCAGCAGCCCTAATGATCGCACAGATACGCAGTATTTT. It specifies CASSPNDRTDTQYF.

The rearrangement joins TRBV28 to TRBJ2-7, with D possibly being TRBD1 or TRBD2 (5 bases each). The CDR3 extends over 15 amino acids. The V gene lost 6 bases and the J gene lost 7 bases, with 22 bases spanning the gap. Germline CDR1 MDHEN, CDR2 SYDVKM. CDR3 sequence reads: CASRATGTFLGEQYF. CDR3 DNA: TGTGCCAGCAGGGCAACCGGGACCTTTCTCGGTGAGCAGTACTTC.

This clonotype has just a few counts. V usage is TRBV29-1 and J usage is TRBJ1-1, with no clear D. Trimming cost V 1 base and J 14 bases, with 14 bases left between them. The CDR3 is 11 amino acids. CDR1 and CDR2 (germline): SQVTM, ANQGSEA. This CDR3 is CSVEVQVFGFF. CDR3 nucleotide sequence: TGCAGCGTTGAAGTTCAGGTTTTCGGCTTCTTT.

This clonotype was detected a few times. The J gene is TRBJ2-3, the V gene TRBV5-1; 8 bases are shared with TRBD2. V trimming: 2 bases; J trimming: 4 bases; junction bases outside the gene matches: 6. Germline CDR1 SGHRS, CDR2 YFSETQ. The CDR3 is 15 amino acids. The CDR3 spells CASSFSGGAADTQYF. The CDR3 bases are TGCGCCAGCAGCTTCTCGGGAGGGGCTGCAGATACGCAGTATTTT.

This clonotype was recorded a few times. The chain links TRBV12-3 or TRBV12-4 to TRBJ2-4, with 9 bases lining up with TRBD1. The CDR3 extends over 17 amino acids. V lost 5 bases, J lost 1 base, and 9 bases stayed unmatched. CDR3 sequence: CASSVGTGILAKNIQYF. Written as DNA, the CDR3 is TGTGCCAGCAGTGTCGGGACAGGGATTCTGGCCAAAAACATTCAGTACTTC.

The chain combines TRBV2 with TRBJ1-5; D is perhaps TRBD1 (6 bases). V was cut by 6 bases and J by 1 base, with 10 bases left in between. The CDR3 covers 14 residues. CDR1 is SNHLY and CDR2 is FYNNEI in the germline V gene. CDR3 DNA: TGTGCCAGCAGGCCTACAGGGAGCAATCAGCCCCAGCATTTT. Translated, it gives CASRPTGSNQPQHF.

The table lists this clonotype with a few counts. This chain links TRBV7-2 with TRBJ1-5; 10 nucleotides align to TRBD1. Germline CDR1 is SGHTA and CDR2 is FQGNSA. The V segment lost 1 base and the J segment 6 bases; nucleotides outside the gene matches: 3. CDR3 length equals 15 residues. The CDR3 loop is CASSLGGTGVQPQHF. CDR3 sequence (DNA): TGTGCCAGCAGCTTAGGAGGGACAGGGGTTCAGCCCCAGCATTTT.

This clonotype was counted only a few times. The V and J genes are TRBV20-1 and TRBJ2-6, with a possible D match to TRBD2 (6 bases). Germline CDR1 is DFQATT and CDR2 is SNEGSKA (reference sequence). V was pared by 3 bases and J by 2 bases, with 11 bases between. The CDR3 sequence is 15 residues long. The DNA of the CDR3 is TGCAGTGCTAGTGGGGCGGGGACTGGGGCCAACGTCCTGACTTTC. This codes for CSASGAGTGANVLTF.

This chain uses TRBV3-1 with TRBJ2-1, with D unresolved. The CDR3 contains 15 residues. Germline CDR1 and CDR2: LGHDT and YNNKEL (reference sequence). The V end was cut by 0 bases, the J end by 7 bases, with 13 bases between. The CDR3 protein is CASSQDPRAGNEQFF. The CDR3 nucleotides are TGTGCCAGCAGCCAAGACCCTCGAGCTGGGAATGAGCAGTTCTTC.

The J gene is TRBJ2-1, the V gene TRBV6-1; the match to TRBD1 covers 12 bases. V trimming: 10 bases; J trimming: 12 bases; junction bases outside the gene matches: 16. This CDR3 is 15 amino acids long. Germline V gives CDR1 MNHNS, CDR2 SASEGT. In DNA form, the CDR3 reads TGTGCCACGGGACAGGGGGCTCAATCGGTGTGCTTGCAGTTCTTC. Translating it yields CATGQGAQSVCLQFF.

The chain uses TRBV20-1 and TRBJ1-2; D not certain. Germline V gives CDR1 DFQATT, CDR2 SNEGSKA (reference sequence). CDR3 size: 15 residues. The V end lost 0 bases, the J end lost 1 base, and 12 bases lay between the germline ends. This chain's CDR3 is CSAREGVVNNYGYTF. DNA for the CDR3: TGCAGTGCTAGAGAGGGAGTCGTTAATAACTATGGCTACACCTTC.

J is TRBJ2-1 and V is TRBV7-2, with 11 bases that match TRBD2. This CDR3 has 17 residues. The V segment lost 1 base and the J segment 7 bases; nucleotides outside the gene matches: 9. The germline V gene has CDR1 SGHTA and CDR2 FQGNSA. CDR3 region: CASSLVISASGRNEQFF. CDR3 in DNA: TGTGCCAGCAGCTTAGTCATTTCGGCTAGCGGGAGGAATGAGCAGTTCTTC.

This clonotype was observed a handful of times. This chain uses TRBV5-1 with TRBJ2-5; 9 positions match TRBD2. CDR1 and CDR2 (germline): SGHRS, YFSETQ. The CDR3 is 15 amino acids. V was pared by 6 bases and J by 3 bases, with 9 bases of the junction left unmatched. CDR3 residues: CASNRGIAGEETQYF. The CDR3 coding sequence is TGCGCCAGCAACAGAGGGATAGCGGGGGAAGAGACCCAGTACTTC.

J is TRBJ2-7 and V is TRBV4-3; weak D call: TRBD1 (5 bases). Germline V gives CDR1 LGHNA, CDR2 YSLEER. Trimming pared 5 bases from V and 6 bases from J, leaving 17 bases between. The CDR3 sequence is 14 residues long. The CDR3: CASSFRGHTSEQYF. The CDR3, as DNA: TGCGCCAGCAGCTTCCGAGGACATACCTCCGAGCAGTACTTC.

This clonotype turned up a few times. The chain uses TRBV20-1 and TRBJ2-1, with TRBD1 matching over 10 bases. This CDR3 is 14 amino acids long. Germline V CDR1 and CDR2: DFQATT, SNEGSKA (reference sequence). V dropped 5 bases and J dropped 2; count of bases not matched to a gene: 3. As DNA, the CDR3 is TGCAGTGCTTCCGGGACAGGGGCCTACAATGAGCAGTTCTTC. It codes for CSASGTGAYNEQFF.

This clonotype was seen a handful of times. The rearrangement joins TRBV12-3 or TRBV12-4 to TRBJ1-2; D call uncertain. This CDR3 has 14 residues. V lost 2 bases and J lost 4, with 11 bases in between. The CDR3 is CASSLLAVSYGYTF. DNA of the CDR3: TGTGCCAGCAGTTTATTAGCGGTGTCCTATGGCTACACCTTC.